This TCR beta chain originates from a study of tumor-infiltrating lymphocytes in oesophageal squamous cell carcinoma. From germline, CDR1 is SEHNR and CDR2 FQNEAQ (reference sequence). The CDR3 spans 14 residues. Trimming pared 5 bases from V and 4 bases from J, leaving 11 bases between. TCRdb fed the PCR reads into MiXCR, producing one record per CDR3 protein. This table has under 11,000 distinct CDR3 sequences, 55% to 65% appearing once. The V and J genes are TRBV7-9 and TRBJ1-4; unclear D gene. The sequenced sample consisted of esophageal tumor tissue. This sequence originates from a female donor with esophageal squamous cell carcinoma. The CDR3 DNA sequence: TGTGCCAGCAGCCTAGGACGGATTAATGAAAAACTGTTTTTT. Translation gives CASSLGRINEKLFF. The variable domain in full, with the rest retrieved from reference TRBV7-9 and TRBJ1-4, is DTGVSQNPRHKITKRGQNVTFRCDPISEHNRLYWYRQTLGQGPEFLTYFQNEAQLEKSRLLSDRFSAERPKGSFSTLEIQRTEQGDSAMYLCASSLGRINEKLFFGSGTQLSVL.